This T cell receptor beta chain was recovered during a study of CD8+CD57+ T cells in acquired aplastic anemia. Overall study: DNA from sorted CD4+ and CD8+ cells averaged roughly 3.2 ug. For CD4+ cells, healthy donors had an average of about 10 million reads.

Findings and limits, study-wide: Any difference that existed in CD8+ Simpson's diversity between patients and controls was not significant. Patients and controls turned out to have around 29 CD8+ CDR3 sequences in common.

It was genomic DNA that served as the template for profiling TCR beta VDJ and CDR3. Each CDR3 protein is one row after TCRdb ran MiXCR on the reads. The table has over 150,000 distinct CDR3 sequences, about half seen once; the top ten hold more than 15%. As concerns this clonotype: The target antigen is unknown.

The CDR3 has 15 amino acids. V dropped 1 base and J dropped 5; count of bases not matched to a gene: 5. Per germline, CDR1 SGHTA and CDR2 FQGNSA. This chain links TRBV7-2 with TRBJ1-5; 7 nucleotides match TRBD1. Material: sorted CD4+, CD8+, or CD8+CD57+ T cells (not recorded which) from PBMCs. This TCR came from a human donor in good health, serving as a control. CDR3 loop: CASSLVGGYDQPQHF. As DNA, the CDR3 is TGTGCCAGCAGCTTAGTAGGGGGCTACGATCAGCCCCAGCATTTT.